The 17 T cell receptor beta chains presented below share a single source sample, sequenced in a study of monozygotic twins with inflammatory bowel disease. Reanalyzing the 5' RACE reads, TCRdb keeps one entry per CDR3 protein, without DNA. The table counts 300,000 to 400,000 distinct CDR3 sequences; 2% to 3% lies in the top ten. The sequencing sample was made of blood. The receptors here all came from a human donor with ulcerative colitis or Crohn's disease, or a healthy co-twin of an affected twin (not recorded which).

The rearrangement uses TRBV5-1 and TRBJ1-6; TCRdb reports TRBD1, a call that lacks DNA to check it against. CDR3 length: 15 amino acids. Looked up from germline, CDR1 is SGHRS and CDR2 is YFSETQ. The CDR3 loop is CASSTGGDYNSPLHF.

The CDR3 is CASSFQGGTFNEKLFF. The chain is built from TRBV7-2 and TRBJ1-4; TCRdb selects TRBD1, and the lack of DNA leaves this call unchecked. CDR3 size: 16 residues. The germline CDR1 and CDR2 sequences are SGHTA and FQGNSA. Complete variable domain (other parts from reference TRBV7-2 and TRBJ1-4): GAGVSQSPSNKVTEKGKDVELRCDPISGHTALYWYRQSLGQGLEFLIYFQGNSAPDKSGLPSDRFSAERTGGSVSTLTIQRTQQEDSAVYLCASSFQGGTFNEKLFFGSGTQLSVL.

The chain carries TRBV29-1 and TRBJ2-3. Germline assignment: CDR1 SQVTM and CDR2 ANQGSEA. The CDR3 totals 12 residues. CDR3 residues: CSVAGSEDTQYF.

V and J are TRBV7-2 and TRBJ2-2. The germline gives CDR1 SGHTA, CDR2 FQGNSA. The CDR3 has 14 residues. CDR3 region: CASSPNWGTGELFF.

CDR3 region: CASSPTLGGAEKLFF. V is TRBV18 and J is TRBJ1-4; the TCRdb call, TRBD1, lacks DNA for checking. This CDR3 has 15 amino acids. Germline CDR1 KGHSH, CDR2 LQKENI. Supplemented by reference TRBV18 and TRBJ1-4, the full variable domain reads NAGVMQNPRHLVRRRGQEARLRCSPMKGHSHVYWYRQLPEEGLKFMVYLQKENIIDESGMPKERFSAEFPKEGPSILRIQQVVRGDSAAYFCASSPTLGGAEKLFFGSGTQLSVL.

This chain links TRBV10-3 with TRBJ2-2; TCRdb's assignment of TRBD1 cannot be checked, as there is no DNA. The CDR3 loop spans 15 amino acids. The germline gives CDR1 ENHRY, CDR2 SYGVKD. CDR3 loop: CAISDGQGRTGELFF.

The chain links TRBV6-9 to TRBJ2-7; there is no DNA to check the TCRdb D call of TRBD1. Germline V gene data show CDR1 as MNHGY and CDR2 as SVAAGI. The CDR3 has 14 residues. CDR3 sequence reads: CASMPGRDSYEQYF.

The CDR3 region is CSVESGRETQYF. V is TRBV29-1 and J is TRBJ2-5; the D gene TCRdb calls, TRBD2, cannot be checked with no DNA. This CDR3 contains 12 residues. Per the germline V gene, CDR1 is SQVTM and CDR2 is ANQGSEA.

The CDR3 loop is CASSTPLDTEAFF. The V gene is TRBV25-1, the J gene TRBJ1-1. This CDR3 is built from 13 residues. Germline assignment: CDR1 MGHDK and CDR2 SYGVNS.

The chain uses TRBV20-1 and TRBJ2-7; TCRdb's D call of TRBD1 is untestable without DNA. CDR3 size: 12 residues. Germline V gene data show CDR1 as DFQATT and CDR2 as SNEGSKA (reference sequence). The CDR3 region is CSARQGSYEQYF.

This chain connects TRBV9 to TRBJ2-1; the TCRdb D gene call, TRBD1, has no DNA to confirm it. This CDR3 is built from 16 residues. Germline values: CDR1 SGDLS, CDR2 YYNGEE. The CDR3 is CASSVEGGTLYNEQFF.

The chain recombines TRBV20-1 with TRBJ2-7; TCRdb lists TRBD1, though no DNA is available to test this call. Germline assignment: CDR1 DFQATT and CDR2 SNEGSKA (reference sequence). The CDR3 extends over 13 amino acids. CDR3 in amino acids: CSAWTPSSYEQYF.

This chain links TRBV28 with TRBJ2-2; TCRdb picks TRBD1, but there is no DNA to check that call. The V gene's germline CDR1 is MDHEN and CDR2 SYDVKM. The CDR3 covers 15 residues. CDR3: CASENRGLNTGELFF.

This chain uses TRBV20-1 with TRBJ1-1; with no DNA, the TCRdb D assignment of TRBD1 cannot be verified. The CDR3 consists of 20 residues. CDR1 DFQATT and CDR2 SNEGSKA come from the germline V gene (reference sequence). CDR3 loop: CSARDPNRINYRAMNTEAFF.

This chain links TRBV12-3 or TRBV12-4 with TRBJ1-2. This CDR3 contains 15 residues. The CDR3 sequence: CASRGRPSPAYGYTF.

This chain connects TRBV20-1 to TRBJ1-6; TCRdb indicates TRBD1, and absent DNA this call remains unverified. The CDR3 length is 12 residues. Germline CDR1 and CDR2: DFQATT and SNEGSKA (reference sequence). CDR3 protein: CSARGGASPLHF.

The rearrangement joins TRBV6-5 to TRBJ2-1; absent DNA, TCRdb's TRBD2 call cannot be checked. Germline V gene sequence: CDR1 MNHEY, CDR2 SVGAGI. The CDR3 has 16 amino acids. CDR3 sequence reads: CASSYSTSGGGYEQFF.